Each of the 2 T cell receptor beta chains below was sequenced from the same sample in a study of blood T cells in healthy people across ages. It was with a sample-barcoded 5' primer and a J-beta primer mix that a second PCR of roughly 7 to 11 cycles was run. One entry per CDR3 protein results from TCRdb running MiXCR on the 5' RACE reads. The sample has about 570,000 distinct CDR3 sequences; about a quarter are singletons. The same specimen was also included in a second study, on T cells of mothers and their children.

The sequencing sample was made of blood. These receptors came from a boy under 10 years old in good health.

This clonotype was counted a few times. V usage is TRBV7-9 and J usage is TRBJ2-5, with D maybe TRBD1 (5 bases). Germline CDR1 SEHNR, CDR2 FQNEAQ (reference sequence). V gave up 6 bases and J gave up 0 bases, with 20 bases separating them. The CDR3 runs to 17 residues. The CDR3 region is CASRGNVASTDQETQYF. CDR3 nucleotide sequence: TGTGCCAGCAGGGGGAATGTTGCCTCGACAGACCAAGAGACCCAGTACTTC.

This clonotype occurred a few times. V gene TRBV7-2 combines with J gene TRBJ2-3; maybe TRBD2 (6 bases). Germline V gene sequence: CDR1 SGHTA, CDR2 FQGNSA. Trimming took 5 bases from V and 12 from J, leaving 15 bases between them. This CDR3 spans 12 amino acids. The CDR3 region is CASSRRAGYQYF. CDR3 bases: TGTGCCAGCAGCCGCCGGGCGGGGTATCAGTATTTT.